Reported below is one T cell receptor beta chain. This entry is derived from a study of TIL therapy for anti-PD-1-resistant metastatic lung cancer. Study-level information: Tumors had a median PD-L1 proportion score of 5% to 6.5%. Most patients had lung adenocarcinoma.

The CDR3 spans 13 residues. V dropped 0 bases and J dropped 1 base, with 6 bases sitting between them. Looked up from germline, CDR1 is GTSNPN and CDR2 is SVGIG (reference sequence). This was the immunoSEQ v3 assay. Only in-frame clones appear in the TCRdb table, and some are missing; sequencing was by immunoSEQ multiplex PCR. The sample holds just over 20,000 clones; about 79% are singletons and the top ten take 6% to 8.5%. Time point reported: pre-treatment sample, taken before nivolumab and TIL therapy. Sequencing used blood, obtained at baseline. The clonotype was recovered from a person aged 25-85 years with non-small cell lung cancer. The chain couples TRBV30 to TRBJ1-1; unclear D gene. The CDR3 DNA is TGTGCCTGGAGTGTGAGCCAGAACACTGAAGCTTTCTTT. Translated, it gives CAWSVSQNTEAFF.